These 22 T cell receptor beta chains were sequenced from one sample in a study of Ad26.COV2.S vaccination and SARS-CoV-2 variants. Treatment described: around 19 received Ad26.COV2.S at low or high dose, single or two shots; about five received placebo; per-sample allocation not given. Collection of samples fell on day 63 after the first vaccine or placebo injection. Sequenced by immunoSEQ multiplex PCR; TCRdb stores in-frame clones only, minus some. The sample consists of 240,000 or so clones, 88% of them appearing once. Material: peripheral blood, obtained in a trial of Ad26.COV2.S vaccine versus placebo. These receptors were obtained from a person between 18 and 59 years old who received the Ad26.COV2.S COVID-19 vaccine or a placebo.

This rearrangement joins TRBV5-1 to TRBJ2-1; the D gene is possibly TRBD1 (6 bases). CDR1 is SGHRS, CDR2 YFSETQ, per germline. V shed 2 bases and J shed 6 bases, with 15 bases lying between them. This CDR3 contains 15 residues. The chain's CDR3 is CASSFGLQGFNEQFF. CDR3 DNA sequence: TGCGCCAGCAGCTTCGGATTACAGGGTTTCAATGAGCAGTTCTTC.

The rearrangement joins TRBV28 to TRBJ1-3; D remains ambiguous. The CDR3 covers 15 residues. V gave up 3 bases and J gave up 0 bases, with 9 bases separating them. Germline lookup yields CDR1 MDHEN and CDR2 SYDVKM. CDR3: CASSLHGRSGNTIYF. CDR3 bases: TGTGCCAGCAGTTTGCACGGGCGCTCTGGAAACACCATATATTTT.

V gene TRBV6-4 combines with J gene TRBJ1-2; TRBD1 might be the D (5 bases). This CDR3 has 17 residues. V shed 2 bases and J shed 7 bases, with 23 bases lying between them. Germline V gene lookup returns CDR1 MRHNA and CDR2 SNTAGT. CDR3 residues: CASSDPELGRGSCGYTF. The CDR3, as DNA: TGTGCCAGCAGTGACCCCGAACTGGGGCGGGGGAGCTGTGGCTACACCTTC.

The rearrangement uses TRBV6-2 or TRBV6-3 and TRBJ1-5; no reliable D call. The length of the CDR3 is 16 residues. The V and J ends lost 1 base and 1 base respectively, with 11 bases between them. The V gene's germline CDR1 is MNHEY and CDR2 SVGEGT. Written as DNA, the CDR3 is TGTGCCAGCAGTTACTTTGTAGCAGAGAGCAATCAGCCCCAGCATTTT. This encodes CASSYFVAESNQPQHF.

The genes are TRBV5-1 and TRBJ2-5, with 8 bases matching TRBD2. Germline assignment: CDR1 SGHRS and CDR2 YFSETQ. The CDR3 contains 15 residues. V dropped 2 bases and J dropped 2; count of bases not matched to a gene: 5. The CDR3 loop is CASSFAGTSQETQYF. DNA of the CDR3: TGCGCCAGCAGCTTTGCCGGGACTAGTCAAGAGACCCAGTACTTC.

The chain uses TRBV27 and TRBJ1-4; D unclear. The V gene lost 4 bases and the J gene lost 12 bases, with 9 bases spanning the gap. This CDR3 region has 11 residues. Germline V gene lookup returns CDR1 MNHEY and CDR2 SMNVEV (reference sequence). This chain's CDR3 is CASSYLGELFF. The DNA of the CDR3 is TGTGCCAGCAGTTATTTGGGAGAACTGTTTTTT.

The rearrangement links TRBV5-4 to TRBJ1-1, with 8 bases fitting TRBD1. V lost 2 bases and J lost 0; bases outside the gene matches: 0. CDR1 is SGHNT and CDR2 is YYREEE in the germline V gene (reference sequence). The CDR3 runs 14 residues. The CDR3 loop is CASSLQGVNTEAFF. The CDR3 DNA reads TGTGCCAGCAGCTTACAGGGGGTGAACACTGAAGCTTTCTTT.

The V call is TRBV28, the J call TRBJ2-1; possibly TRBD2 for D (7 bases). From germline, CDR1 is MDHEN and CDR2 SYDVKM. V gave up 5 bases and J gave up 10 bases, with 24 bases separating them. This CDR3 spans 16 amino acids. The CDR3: CASSPWGGRTVNEQFF. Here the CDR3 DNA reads TGTGCCAGCAGTCCATGGGGGGGGCGGACAGTAAACGAGCAGTTCTTC.

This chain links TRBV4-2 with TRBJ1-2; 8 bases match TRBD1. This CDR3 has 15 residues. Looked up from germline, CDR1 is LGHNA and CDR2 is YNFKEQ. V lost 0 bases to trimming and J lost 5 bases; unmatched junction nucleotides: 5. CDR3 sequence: CASSQEGRGQYGYTF. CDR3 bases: TGTGCCAGCAGCCAAGAGGGCAGGGGGCAATATGGCTACACCTTC.

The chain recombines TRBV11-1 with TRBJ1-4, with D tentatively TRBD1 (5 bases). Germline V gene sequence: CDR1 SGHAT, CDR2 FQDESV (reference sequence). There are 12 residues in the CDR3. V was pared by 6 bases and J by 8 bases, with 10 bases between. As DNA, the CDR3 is TGTGCCAGCAGTTTCCAGGGAGAAAAACTGTTTTTT. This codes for CASSFQGEKLFF. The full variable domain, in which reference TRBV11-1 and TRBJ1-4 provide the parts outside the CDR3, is EAEVAQSPRYKITEKSQAVAFWCDPISGHATLYWYRQILGQGPELLVQFQDESVVDDSQLPKDRFSAERLKGVDSTLKIQPAELGDSAMYLCASSFQGEKLFFGSGTQLSVL.

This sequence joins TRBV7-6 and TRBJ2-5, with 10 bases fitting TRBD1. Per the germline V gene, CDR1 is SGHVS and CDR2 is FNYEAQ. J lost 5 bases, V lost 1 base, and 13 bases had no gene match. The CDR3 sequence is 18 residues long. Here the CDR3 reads CASSLGGTGADFRETQYF. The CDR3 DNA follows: TGTGCCAGCAGCTTAGGGGGGACAGGGGCGGATTTTCGGGAGACCCAGTACTTC.

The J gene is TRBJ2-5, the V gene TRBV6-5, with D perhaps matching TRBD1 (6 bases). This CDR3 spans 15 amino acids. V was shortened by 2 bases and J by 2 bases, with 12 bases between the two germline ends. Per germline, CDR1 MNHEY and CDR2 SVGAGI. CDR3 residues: CASSYEKGQQETQYF. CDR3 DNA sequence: TGTGCCAGCAGTTACGAAAAAGGACAGCAAGAGACCCAGTACTTC.

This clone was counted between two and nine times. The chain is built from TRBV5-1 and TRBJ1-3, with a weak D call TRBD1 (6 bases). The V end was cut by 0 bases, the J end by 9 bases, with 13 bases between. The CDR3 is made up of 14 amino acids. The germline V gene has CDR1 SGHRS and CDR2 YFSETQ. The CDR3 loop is CASSLGQAISTIYF. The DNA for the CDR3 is TGCGCCAGCAGCTTGGGACAGGCCATATCCACCATATATTTT.

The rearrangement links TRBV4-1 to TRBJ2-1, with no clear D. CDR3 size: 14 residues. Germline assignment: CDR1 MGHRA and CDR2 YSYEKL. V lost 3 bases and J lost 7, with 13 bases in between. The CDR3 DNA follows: TGCGCCAGCAGCCATTCCCCCCGCGATAATGAGCAGTTCTTC. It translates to CASSHSPRDNEQFF.

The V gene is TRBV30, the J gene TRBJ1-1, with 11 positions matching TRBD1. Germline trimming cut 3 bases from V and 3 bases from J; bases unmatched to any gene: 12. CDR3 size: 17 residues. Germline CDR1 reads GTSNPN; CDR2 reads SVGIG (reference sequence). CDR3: CAWSRRDRGGPYTEAFF. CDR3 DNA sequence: TGTGCCTGGAGCCGGAGGGACAGGGGGGGGCCTTACACTGAAGCTTTCTTT.

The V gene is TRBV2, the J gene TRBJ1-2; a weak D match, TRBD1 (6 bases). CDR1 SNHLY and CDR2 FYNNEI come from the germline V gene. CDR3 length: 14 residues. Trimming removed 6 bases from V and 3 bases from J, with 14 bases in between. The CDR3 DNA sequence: TGTGCCAGCAGAGCAGACAGGACGGACTATGGCTACACCTTC. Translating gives CASRADRTDYGYTF.

Here the CDR3 DNA reads TGCGCCAGCAGCTTAGAAGTCAGGGGAACCCTAGGGTCACCCCTCCACTTT. Protein product: CASSLEVRGTLGSPLHF. This rearrangement joins TRBV5-1 to TRBJ1-6; a weak D match, TRBD1 (6 bases). The CDR3 length is 17 residues. The germline V and J ends were trimmed by 2 bases and 10 bases, with 22 bases remaining between them. Per germline, CDR1 SGHRS and CDR2 YFSETQ.

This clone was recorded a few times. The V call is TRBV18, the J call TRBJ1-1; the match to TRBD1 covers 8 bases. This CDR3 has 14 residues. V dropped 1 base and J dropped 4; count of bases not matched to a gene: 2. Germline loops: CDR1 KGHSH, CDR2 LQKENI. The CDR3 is CASSPQQGGTEAFF. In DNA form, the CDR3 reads TGTGCCAGCTCACCACAACAGGGGGGCACTGAAGCTTTCTTT.

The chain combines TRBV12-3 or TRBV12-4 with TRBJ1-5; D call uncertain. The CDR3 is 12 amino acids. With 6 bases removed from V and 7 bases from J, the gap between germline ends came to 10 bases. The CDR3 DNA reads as TGTGCCAGCAGCCTAGTAGCCCAGCCCCAGCATTTT. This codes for CASSLVAQPQHF.

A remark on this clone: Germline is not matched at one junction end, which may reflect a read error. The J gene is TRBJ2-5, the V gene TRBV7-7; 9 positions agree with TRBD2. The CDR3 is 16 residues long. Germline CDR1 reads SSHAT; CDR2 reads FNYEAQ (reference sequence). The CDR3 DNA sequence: TGTGCTAGCAGCCGCCTGACTAGCGGTCCGAAAGAGACCCAGTACTTC. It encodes CASSRLTSGPKETQYF.

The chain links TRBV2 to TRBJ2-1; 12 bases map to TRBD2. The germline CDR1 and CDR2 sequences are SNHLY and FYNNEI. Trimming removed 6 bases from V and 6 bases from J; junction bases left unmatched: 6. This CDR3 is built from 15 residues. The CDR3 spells CASRASGGAPNEQFF. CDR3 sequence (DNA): TGTGCCAGCAGGGCTAGCGGGGGGGCTCCCAATGAGCAGTTCTTC.

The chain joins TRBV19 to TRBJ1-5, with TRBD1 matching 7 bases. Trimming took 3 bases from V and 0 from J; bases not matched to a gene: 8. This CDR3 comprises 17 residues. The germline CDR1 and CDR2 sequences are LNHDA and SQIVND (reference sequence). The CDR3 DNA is TGTGCCAGTAGTATCGGGCAGGGGGAGAATAGCAATCAGCCCCAGCATTTT. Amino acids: CASSIGQGENSNQPQHF.